This T cell receptor beta chain emerged from a study of a mutant IDH1 vaccine in newly diagnosed glioma. Study-wide context: Earlier therapy was either radiotherapy, temozolomide, or both, and most got both.

The CDR3 spans 14 residues. V was shortened by 5 bases and J by 1 base, with 11 bases between the two germline ends. Germline CDR1 is SEHNR and CDR2 is FQNEAQ (reference sequence). Assay used: immunoSEQ multiplex PCR; TCRdb lists only in-frame clones, some missing. The sample records roughly 62,000 clones, about 88% being singletons. Specified time point: week 5, during vaccination. Vaccination used 300 ug of mutant IDH1 20-mer peptide per dose, with topical imiquimod. Study-level findings and limits: Pseudoprogression seemingly bore no relation to changes in top peripheral T cell clonotypes.

For this clone: Its antigen remains unknown.

This material consisted of PBMCs, taken from a glioma patient whose treatment included an IDH1 peptide vaccine. V and J are TRBV7-9 and TRBJ2-5; the D is unclear. The source of this sequence is a woman in her forties or fifties with glioma. The CDR3 nucleotides are TGTGCCAGCAGCAGCCCACAGATCCAAGAGACCCAGTACTTC. Residues: CASSSPQIQETQYF.